This T cell receptor (beta chain) emerged from a study of control samples from healthy donors and cancer patients. Using immunoSEQ multiplex PCR, the repertoire was profiled, and TCRdb retains in-frame clones only, with some absent. The data show 70,000 or so clones, over 65% seen once. CDR1 and CDR2 from the germline V gene are SGHDT and YYEEEE. This CDR3 spans 17 amino acids. V lost 3 bases and J lost 5; bases outside the gene matches: 13. V and J are TRBV5-6 and TRBJ2-1; 8 nucleotides line up with TRBD2. The source material was blood. The sequence was obtained from a man over 45 in good health. The DNA of the CDR3 is TGTGCCAGCAGCTCTATGGGGGATTATAGCGGGAACAATGAGCAGTTCTTC. This sequence encodes CASSSMGDYSGNNEQFF.